The T cell receptor beta chain described here comes from a study of OX40 agonist ivuxolimab in advanced cancers. Sequenced by immunoSEQ multiplex PCR; TCRdb stores in-frame clones only, minus some. The repertoire holds approximately 76,000 clones, approximately 83% seen once, with less than 6.5% in the top ten. The V and J ends lost 3 bases and 7 bases, in that order; junction bases with no gene match: 12. The CDR3 loop spans 17 amino acids. Germline assignment: CDR1 SGHAT and CDR2 FQNNGV. Study conclusions and caveats: Specificity for antigen went undetermined in the expanded peripheral T cells.

As to this clone: Its antigen is currently unknown.

The TCR was taken from an adult with an advanced solid tumor such as melanoma, head and neck, liver or kidney cancer. V and J are TRBV11-2 and TRBJ2-1; 10 positions match TRBD2. The sample in question was CD4+ or CD8+ T cells sorted from blood, obtained in a trial of the OX40 agonist ivuxolimab. The CDR3 region has the DNA TGTGCCAGCAGCTTGGGGAGCGGGGGGGCCGGGAGGAATGAGCAGTTCTTC. It specifies CASSLGSGGAGRNEQFF.